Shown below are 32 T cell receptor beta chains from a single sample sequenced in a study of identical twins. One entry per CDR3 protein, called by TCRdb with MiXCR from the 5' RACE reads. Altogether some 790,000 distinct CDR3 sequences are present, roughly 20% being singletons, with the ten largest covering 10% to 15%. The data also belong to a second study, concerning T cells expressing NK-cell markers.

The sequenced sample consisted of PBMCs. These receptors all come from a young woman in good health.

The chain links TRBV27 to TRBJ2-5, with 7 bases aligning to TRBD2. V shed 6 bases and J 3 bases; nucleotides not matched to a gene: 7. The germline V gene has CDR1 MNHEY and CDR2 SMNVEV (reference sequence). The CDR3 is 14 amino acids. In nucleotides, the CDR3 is TGTGCCAGCAGAAGTCTAGCGGATAAAGAGACCCAGTACTTC. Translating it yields CASRSLADKETQYF.

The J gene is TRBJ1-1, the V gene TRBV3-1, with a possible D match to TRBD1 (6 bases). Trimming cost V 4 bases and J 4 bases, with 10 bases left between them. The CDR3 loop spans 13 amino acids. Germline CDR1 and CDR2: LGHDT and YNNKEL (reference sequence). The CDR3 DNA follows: TGTGCCAGCAGCCCGATGGACAGCACTGAAGCTTTCTTT. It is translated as CASSPMDSTEAFF.

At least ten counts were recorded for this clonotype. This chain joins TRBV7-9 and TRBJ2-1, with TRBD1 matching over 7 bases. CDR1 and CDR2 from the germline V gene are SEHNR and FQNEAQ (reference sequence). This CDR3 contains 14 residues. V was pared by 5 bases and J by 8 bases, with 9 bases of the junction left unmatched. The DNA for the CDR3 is TGTGCCAGCAGCCCTGACAGGGTATTTGATGAGCAGTTCTTC. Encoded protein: CASSPDRVFDEQFF. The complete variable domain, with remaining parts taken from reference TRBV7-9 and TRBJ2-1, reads DTGVSQNPRHKITKRGQNVTFRCDPISEHNRLYWYRQTLGQGPEFLTYFQNEAQLEKSRLLSDRFSAERPKGSFSTLEIQRTEQGDSAMYLCASSPDRVFDEQFFGPGTRLTVL.

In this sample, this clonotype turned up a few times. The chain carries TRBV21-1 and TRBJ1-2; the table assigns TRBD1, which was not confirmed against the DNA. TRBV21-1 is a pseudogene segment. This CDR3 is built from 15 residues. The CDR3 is CASSKEGGGAYGYTF. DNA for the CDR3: TGTGCCAGCAGCAAAGAGGGAGGGGGCGCCTATGGCTACACCTTC.

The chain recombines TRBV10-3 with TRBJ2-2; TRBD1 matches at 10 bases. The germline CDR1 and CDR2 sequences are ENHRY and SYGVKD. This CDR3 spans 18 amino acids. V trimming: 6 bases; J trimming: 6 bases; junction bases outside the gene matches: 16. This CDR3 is CAISLRGTGDLGAGELFF. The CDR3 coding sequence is TGTGCCATCAGCCTGCGTGGGACAGGGGATTTAGGCGCCGGGGAGCTGTTTTTT.

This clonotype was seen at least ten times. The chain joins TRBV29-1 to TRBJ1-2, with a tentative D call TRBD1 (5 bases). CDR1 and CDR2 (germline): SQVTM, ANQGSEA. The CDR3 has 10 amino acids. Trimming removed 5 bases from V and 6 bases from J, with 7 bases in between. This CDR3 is CSVLGDGYTF. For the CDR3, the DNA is TGCAGCGTTTTGGGGGATGGCTACACCTTC.

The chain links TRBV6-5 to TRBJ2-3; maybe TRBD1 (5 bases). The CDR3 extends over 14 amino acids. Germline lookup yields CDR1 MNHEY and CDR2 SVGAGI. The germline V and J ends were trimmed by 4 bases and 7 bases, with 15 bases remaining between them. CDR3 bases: TGTGCCAGCAGTTCCCTGGACATTAGTAATACGCAGTATTTT. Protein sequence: CASSSLDISNTQYF.

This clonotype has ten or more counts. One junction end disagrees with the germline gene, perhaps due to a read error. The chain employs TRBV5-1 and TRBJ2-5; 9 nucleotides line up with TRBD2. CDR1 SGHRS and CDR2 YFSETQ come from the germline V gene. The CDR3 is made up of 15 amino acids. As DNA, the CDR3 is TGCGCCAGCAGGTTGGTGACTAGCGGTATGGAGACCCAGTACTTC. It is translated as CASRLVTSGMETQYF.

CDR3 sequence: CSARVPDTRYEQYF. The CDR3 region has the DNA TGCAGTGCTAGGGTCCCGGACACACGCTACGAGCAGTACTTC. This chain links TRBV20-1 with TRBJ2-7; a possible D gene is TRBD1 (5 bases). The CDR3 runs 14 residues. Germline CDR1 reads DFQATT; CDR2 reads SNEGSKA (reference sequence). V was shortened by 3 bases and J by 3 bases, with 15 bases between the two germline ends.

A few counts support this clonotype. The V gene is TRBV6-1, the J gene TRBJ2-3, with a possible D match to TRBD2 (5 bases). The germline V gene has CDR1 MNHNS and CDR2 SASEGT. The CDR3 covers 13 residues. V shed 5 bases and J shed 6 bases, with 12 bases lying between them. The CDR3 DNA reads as TGTGCCAGCAGTCCCGACTATGGGGATACGCAGTATTTT. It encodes CASSPDYGDTQYF.

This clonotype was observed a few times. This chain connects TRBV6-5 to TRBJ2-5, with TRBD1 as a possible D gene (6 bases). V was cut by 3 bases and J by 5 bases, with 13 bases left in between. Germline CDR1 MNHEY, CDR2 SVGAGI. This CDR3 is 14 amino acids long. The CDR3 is CASSYGGRRETQYF. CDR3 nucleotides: TGTGCCAGCAGTTATGGGGGCAGGAGGGAGACCCAGTACTTC.

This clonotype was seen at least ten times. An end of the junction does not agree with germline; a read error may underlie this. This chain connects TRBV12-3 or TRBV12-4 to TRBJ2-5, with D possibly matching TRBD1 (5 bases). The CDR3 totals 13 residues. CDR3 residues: CASSLWGTESQYF. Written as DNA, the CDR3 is TGTGCCAGCAGTTTGTGGGGCACAGAGTCCCAGTACTTC.

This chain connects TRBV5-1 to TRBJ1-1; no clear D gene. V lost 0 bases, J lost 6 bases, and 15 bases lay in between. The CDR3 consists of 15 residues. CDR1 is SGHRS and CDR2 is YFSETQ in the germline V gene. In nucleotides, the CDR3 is TGCGCCAGCAGCTTGGGGCCCCAACTCGGAGCTGAAGCTTTCTTT. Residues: CASSLGPQLGAEAFF.

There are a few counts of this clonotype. CDR3 sequence: CASSLRAGGPYNEQFF. The CDR3 nucleotides read TGTGCCAGCAGCCTTAGGGCGGGGGGCCCCTACAATGAGCAGTTCTTC. The chain recombines TRBV7-9 with TRBJ2-1; 8 bases map to TRBD2. CDR3 length equals 16 residues. CDR1 and CDR2 from the germline V gene are SEHNR and FQNEAQ (reference sequence). The J segment lost 2 bases and the V segment lost 5 bases, leaving 8 bases of the junction unmatched.

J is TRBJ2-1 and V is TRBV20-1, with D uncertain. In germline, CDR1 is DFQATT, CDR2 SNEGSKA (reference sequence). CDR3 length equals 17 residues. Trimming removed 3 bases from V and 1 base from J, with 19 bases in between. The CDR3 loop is CSASGMSRRRSYNEQFF. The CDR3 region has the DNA TGCAGTGCTAGTGGGATGTCGCGGCGCCGTTCCTACAATGAGCAGTTCTTC.

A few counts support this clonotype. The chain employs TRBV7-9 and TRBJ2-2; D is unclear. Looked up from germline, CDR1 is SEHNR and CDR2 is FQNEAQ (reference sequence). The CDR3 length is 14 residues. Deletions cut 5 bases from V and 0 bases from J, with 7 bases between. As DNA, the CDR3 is TGTGCCAGCAGCCTCGAGGCGAACACCGGGGAGCTGTTTTTT. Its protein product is CASSLEANTGELFF. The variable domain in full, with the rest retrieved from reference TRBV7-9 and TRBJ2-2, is DTGVSQNPRHKITKRGQNVTFRCDPISEHNRLYWYRQTLGQGPEFLTYFQNEAQLEKSRLLSDRFSAERPKGSFSTLEIQRTEQGDSAMYLCASSLEANTGELFFGEGSRLTVL.

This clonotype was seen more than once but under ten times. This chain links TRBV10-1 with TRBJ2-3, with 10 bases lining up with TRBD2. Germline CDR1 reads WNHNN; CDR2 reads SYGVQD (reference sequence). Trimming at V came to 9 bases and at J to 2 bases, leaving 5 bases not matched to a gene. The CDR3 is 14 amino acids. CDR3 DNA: TGCGCCAGAAGGACTAGCGGTTACACAGATACGCAGTATTTT. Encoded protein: CARRTSGYTDTQYF.

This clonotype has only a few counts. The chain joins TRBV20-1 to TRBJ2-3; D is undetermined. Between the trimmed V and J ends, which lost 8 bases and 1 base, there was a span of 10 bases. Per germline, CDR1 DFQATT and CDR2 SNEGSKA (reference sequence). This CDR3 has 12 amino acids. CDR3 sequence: CSPTFGTDTQYF. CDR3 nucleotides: TGCAGTCCGACGTTTGGCACAGATACGCAGTATTTT.

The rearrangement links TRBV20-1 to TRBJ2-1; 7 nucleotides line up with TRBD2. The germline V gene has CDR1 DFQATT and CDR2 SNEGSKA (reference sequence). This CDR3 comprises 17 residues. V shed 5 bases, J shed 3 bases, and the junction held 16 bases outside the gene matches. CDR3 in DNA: TGCAGTGCTGACACCTTCAACGGACTAGAGTTCTACAATGAGCAGTTCTTC. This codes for CSADTFNGLEFYNEQFF.

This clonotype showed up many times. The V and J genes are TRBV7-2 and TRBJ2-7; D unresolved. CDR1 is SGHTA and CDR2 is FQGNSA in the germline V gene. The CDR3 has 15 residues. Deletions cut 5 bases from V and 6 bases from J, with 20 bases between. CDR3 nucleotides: TGTGCCAGCAGCCCCTCCCAATTGACCCCTCGCGAGCAGTACTTC. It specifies CASSPSQLTPREQYF.

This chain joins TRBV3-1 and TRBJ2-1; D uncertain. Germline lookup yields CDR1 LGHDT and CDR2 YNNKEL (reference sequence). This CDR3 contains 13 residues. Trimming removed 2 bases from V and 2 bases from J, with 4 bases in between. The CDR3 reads CASSQSTYNEQFF. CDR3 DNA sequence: TGTGCCAGCAGCCAATCGACCTACAATGAGCAGTTCTTC.

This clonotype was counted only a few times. This chain's CDR3 is CASSTSGGTGGEKLFF. In nucleotides, the CDR3 is TGTGCCAGCAGCACCTCAGGGGGGACTGGGGGGGAAAAACTGTTTTTT. The chain has TRBV5-5 and TRBJ1-4; 7 nucleotides align to TRBD1. CDR3 length: 16 amino acids. Germline-derived CDR1 and CDR2 are SGHKS and YYEKEE (reference sequence). V shed 4 bases and J 8 bases; nucleotides not matched to a gene: 14.

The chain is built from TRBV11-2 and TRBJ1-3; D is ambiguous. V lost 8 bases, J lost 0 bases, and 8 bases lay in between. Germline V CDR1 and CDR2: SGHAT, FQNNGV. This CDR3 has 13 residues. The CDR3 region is CASAIDSGNTIYF. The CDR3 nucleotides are TGTGCCAGCGCGATTGACTCTGGAAACACCATATATTTT.

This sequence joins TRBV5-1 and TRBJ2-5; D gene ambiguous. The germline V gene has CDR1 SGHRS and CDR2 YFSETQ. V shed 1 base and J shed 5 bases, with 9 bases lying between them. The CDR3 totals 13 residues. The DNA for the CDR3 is TGCGCCAGCAGCTTGTACCCCGGGGAGACCCAGTACTTC. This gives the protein CASSLYPGETQYF.

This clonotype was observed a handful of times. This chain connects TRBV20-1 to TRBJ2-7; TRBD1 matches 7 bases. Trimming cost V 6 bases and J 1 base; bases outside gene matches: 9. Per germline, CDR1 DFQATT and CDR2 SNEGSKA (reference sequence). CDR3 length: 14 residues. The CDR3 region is CSATGQVNSYEQYF. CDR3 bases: TGCAGTGCCACAGGACAGGTGAATTCCTACGAGCAGTACTTC.

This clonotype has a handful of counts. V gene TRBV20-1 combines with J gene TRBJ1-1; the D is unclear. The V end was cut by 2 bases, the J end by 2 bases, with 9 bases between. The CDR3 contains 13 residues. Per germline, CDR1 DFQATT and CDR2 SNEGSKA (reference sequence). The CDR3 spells CSARLQQNTEAFF. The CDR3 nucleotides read TGCAGTGCTAGATTGCAGCAAAACACTGAAGCTTTCTTT.

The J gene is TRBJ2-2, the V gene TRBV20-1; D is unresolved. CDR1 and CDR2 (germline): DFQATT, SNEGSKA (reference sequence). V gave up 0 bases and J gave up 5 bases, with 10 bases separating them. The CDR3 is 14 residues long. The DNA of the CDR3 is TGCAGTGCTAGAGATCCCCAGACTACCGGGGAGCTGTTTTTT. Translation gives CSARDPQTTGELFF.

The CDR3 bases are TGTGCCAGCTCACCACAGGGGGGCTTGGGAGAGCAGTTCTTC. Translation: CASSPQGGLGEQFF. The chain is built from TRBV18 and TRBJ2-1, with D perhaps being TRBD1 or TRBD2 (6 bases each). The V gene lost 1 base and the J gene lost 10 bases, with 14 bases spanning the gap. This CDR3 is built from 14 residues. From germline, CDR1 is KGHSH and CDR2 LQKENI. The variable domain in full, completed from reference TRBV18 and TRBJ2-1, reads NAGVMQNPRHLVRRRGQEARLRCSPMKGHSHVYWYRQLPEEGLKFMVYLQKENIIDESGMPKERFSAEFPKEGPSILRIQQVVRGDSAAYFCASSPQGGLGEQFFGPGTRLTVL.

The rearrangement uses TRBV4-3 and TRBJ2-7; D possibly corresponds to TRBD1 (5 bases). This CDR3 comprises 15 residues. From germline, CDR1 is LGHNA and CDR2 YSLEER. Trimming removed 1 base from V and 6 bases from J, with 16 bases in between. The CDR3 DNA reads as TGCGCCAGCAGCCAAGGGCAGGGAAGGGGCGGCGAGCAGTACTTC. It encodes CASSQGQGRGGEQYF.

CDR3 coding DNA: TGTGCCAGCCGGGTTTTGAGCTCTGGGGCCAACGTCCTGACTTTC. It specifies CASRVLSSGANVLTF. J is TRBJ2-6 and V is TRBV27; D ambiguous. Germline-derived CDR1 and CDR2 are MNHEY and SMNVEV (reference sequence). V dropped 8 bases and J dropped 0 bases, with 11 bases sitting between them. The CDR3 runs to 15 residues.

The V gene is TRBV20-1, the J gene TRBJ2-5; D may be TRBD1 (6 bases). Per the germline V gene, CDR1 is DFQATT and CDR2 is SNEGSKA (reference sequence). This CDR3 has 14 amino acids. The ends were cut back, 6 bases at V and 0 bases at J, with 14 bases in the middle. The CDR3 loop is CSAPGTPNQETQYF. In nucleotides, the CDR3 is TGCAGTGCCCCCGGGACACCTAACCAAGAGACCCAGTACTTC.

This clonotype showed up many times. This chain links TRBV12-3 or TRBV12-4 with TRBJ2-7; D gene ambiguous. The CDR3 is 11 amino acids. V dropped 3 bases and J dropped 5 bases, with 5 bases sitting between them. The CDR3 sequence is CASSFGDEQYF. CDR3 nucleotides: TGTGCCAGCAGTTTCGGTGACGAGCAGTACTTC.